A single TCR beta chain is shown here with its context. The target antigen is unknown. The sample comes from a study of OX40 agonist ivuxolimab in advanced cancers. Patients were excluded for autoimmune disease history or systemic immunosuppression. Germline values: CDR1 SGHRS, CDR2 YFSETQ. Trimming removed 4 bases from V and 10 bases from J, with 24 bases in between. The length of the CDR3 is 16 residues. Study outcomes and limitations: Clonal expansion by week 6 occurred in CD4+ and CD8+ blood T cells (at 0.1 to 3.0 mg/kg).

TCRdb keeps only in-frame clones here, not all; method: immunoSEQ multiplex PCR. The data contain 69,000 or so clones, about 83% of them singletons. The specimen was CD4+ or CD8+ T cells sorted from blood, collected in a trial of the OX40 agonist ivuxolimab. The J gene is TRBJ2-1, the V gene TRBV5-1; a weak D match, TRBD2 (6 bases). The receptor was derived from an adult with an advanced solid tumor such as melanoma, head and neck, liver or kidney cancer. The CDR3 nucleotides are TGCGCCAGCAGCCTTGGTGGCGGGACCCATCACGAGGAGCAGTTCTTC. Protein: CASSLGGGTHHEEQFF.